One and the same sample provided the 14 T cell receptor beta chains below, sequenced in a study of T-cell memory formation after mild COVID-19. One entry per CDR3 protein, called by TCRdb with MiXCR from the 5' RACE reads. The data show about 360,000 distinct CDR3 sequences, over 10% seen once. Sequencing was done on a sample of PBMCs or a T cell subset sorted from them (not recorded which). These receptor sequences come from a man aged 18 to 35 who had mild COVID-19 (a few samples of this study predate the infection). Cell type and time point are not known.

This clonotype was seen a few times. V gene TRBV10-3 combines with J gene TRBJ2-7, with 7 bases identical to TRBD1. Trimming took 4 bases from V and 3 from J; bases not matched to a gene: 9. This CDR3 is built from 15 residues. Germline lookup yields CDR1 ENHRY and CDR2 SYGVKD. In DNA, the CDR3 is TGTGCCATCAGTGGAACGGGACAGAAGTTCTACGAGCAGTACTTC. Its translation: CAISGTGQKFYEQYF.

In this sample, this clonotype turned up a few times. The chain joins TRBV20-1 to TRBJ2-2; 10 nucleotides match TRBD1. After removal of 6 bases from V and 3 bases from J, the junction contained 7 bases not matched to a gene. Germline V gene lookup returns CDR1 DFQATT and CDR2 SNEGSKA (reference sequence). CDR3 size: 15 residues. In DNA form, the CDR3 reads TGCAGTGCGCAACCCGGGACAGGGGACACCGGGGAGCTGTTTTTT. Translation gives CSAQPGTGDTGELFF.

The rearrangement uses TRBV5-1 and TRBJ2-2; maybe TRBD1 (5 bases). Germline V gives CDR1 SGHRS, CDR2 YFSETQ. The CDR3 contains 15 residues. Between the trimmed V and J ends, which lost 3 bases and 0 bases, there was a span of 9 bases. The CDR3 reads CASSSRQTNTGELFF. In nucleotides, the CDR3 is TGCGCCAGCAGCTCCCGACAGACGAACACCGGGGAGCTGTTTTTT.

The table lists this clonotype with many counts. The chain is built from TRBV6-6 and TRBJ2-1, with TRBD2 matching 8 bases. The CDR3 is made up of 14 amino acids. The junction had 10 bases not matched to a gene; V was cut back by 10 bases and J by 5 bases. From germline, CDR1 is MNHNY and CDR2 SVGAGI (reference sequence). CDR3 protein: CATSGLVFHNEQFF. The CDR3 region has the DNA TGTGCCACCTCGGGACTAGTTTTCCACAATGAGCAGTTCTTC.

About this clonotype itself: Relative to the germline gene, one junction end is altered; a read error may explain this. The chain recombines TRBV2 with TRBJ2-5; D remains unclear. CDR3 length: 13 amino acids. Germline V gene lookup returns CDR1 SNHLY and CDR2 FYNNEI. The CDR3 here is CASSDSVQETQYF. For the CDR3, the DNA is TGTGCCAGCAGTGACAGCGTCCAAGAGACACAGTACTTC. Drawing the rest from reference TRBV2 and TRBJ2-5, the complete variable domain is EPEVTQTPSHQVTQMGQEVILRCVPISNHLYFYWYRQILGQKVEFLVSFYNNEISEKSEIFDDQFSVERPDGSNFTLKIRSTKLEDSAMYFCASSDSVQETQYFGPGTRLLVL.

V gene TRBV5-1 combines with J gene TRBJ2-6; TRBD2 is a possible D gene (5 bases). Germline V CDR1 and CDR2: SGHRS, YFSETQ. The CDR3 is 17 amino acids. Trimming cost V 7 bases and J 0 bases, with 17 bases left between them. For the CDR3, the DNA is TGCGCCAGCCTAAAGGGAAGCGGCCTCTCTGGGGCCAACGTCCTGACTTTC. This encodes CASLKGSGLSGANVLTF.

The V gene is TRBV6-5, the J gene TRBJ2-2; 10 bases align to TRBD2. The CDR3 runs 15 residues. Trimming took 6 bases from V and 5 from J; bases not matched to a gene: 6. Germline V gene lookup returns CDR1 MNHEY and CDR2 SVGAGI. CDR3 sequence (DNA): TGTGCCAGCAGATCTAGCGGGGGAGGAACCGGGGAGCTGTTTTTT. Amino acids: CASRSSGGGTGELFF.

This clonotype was observed a handful of times. The chain uses TRBV7-8 and TRBJ2-2; D is possibly TRBD1 (5 bases). The CDR3 totals 15 residues. Germline assignment: CDR1 SGHVS and CDR2 FQNEAQ. Trimming cost V 5 bases and J 4 bases, with 14 bases left between them. CDR3 coding DNA: TGTGCCAGCAGCCCTCAGGGATACGGCACCGGGGAGCTGTTTTTT. Its translation: CASSPQGYGTGELFF. Full variable domain (missing parts from reference TRBV7-8 and TRBJ2-2): GAGVSQSPRYKVAKRGQDVALRCDPISGHVSLFWYQQALGQGPEFLTYFQNEAQLDKSGLPSDRFFAERPEGSVSTLKIQRTQQEDSAVYLCASSPQGYGTGELFFGEGSRLTVL.

This clonotype was picked up a small number of times. The chain is built from TRBV7-7 and TRBJ2-5; maybe TRBD1 (5 bases). This CDR3 has 13 residues. Germline V gene lookup returns CDR1 SSHAT and CDR2 FNYEAQ (reference sequence). Trimming took 5 bases from V and 5 from J, leaving 12 bases between them. The CDR3 coding sequence is TGTGCCAGCAGCAAGTGGACATCGGAGACCCAGTACTTC. This codes for CASSKWTSETQYF.

This clonotype was seen a handful of times. The J gene is TRBJ2-5, the V gene TRBV10-3; D not certain. Germline V lookup: CDR1 ENHRY, CDR2 SYGVKD. The CDR3 is made up of 14 amino acids. Deletions cut 3 bases from V and 1 base from J, with 9 bases between. The CDR3: CAISDRVAQETQYF. In nucleotides, the CDR3 is TGTGCCATCAGTGATCGGGTAGCCCAAGAGACCCAGTACTTC.

The chain uses TRBV12-3 or TRBV12-4 and TRBJ2-1; D is perhaps TRBD2 (6 bases). Trimming took off 1 base at V and 5 bases at J, with 12 bases between the two ends. CDR3 length equals 15 residues. CDR3 DNA sequence: TGTGCCAGCAGTTTAGTGGCTAGCGCCGACAATGAGCAGTTCTTC. This codes for CASSLVASADNEQFF.

The chain carries TRBV9 and TRBJ2-3; 9 bases align to TRBD2. V lost 6 bases to trimming and J lost 2 bases; unmatched junction nucleotides: 10. Germline V gene sequence: CDR1 SGDLS, CDR2 YYNGEE. The CDR3 sequence is 16 residues long. The CDR3 DNA reads as TGTGCCAGCACCCCGGGGGCGGGGGGGTCCACAGATACGCAGTATTTT. It translates to CASTPGAGGSTDTQYF.

This sequence joins TRBV19 and TRBJ1-1; D is unclear. V dropped 2 bases and J dropped 1 base, with 8 bases sitting between them. This CDR3 has 14 amino acids. Germline CDR1 reads LNHDA; CDR2 reads SQIVND (reference sequence). CDR3 bases: TGTGCCAGTAGTATACGGATCGGGAACACTGAAGCTTTCTTT. It encodes CASSIRIGNTEAFF.

In its sample, this clonotype was seen a few times. The chain combines TRBV10-2 with TRBJ1-1; unclear D gene. Between the trimmed V and J ends, which lost 11 bases and 4 bases, there was a span of 11 bases. CDR1 and CDR2 from the germline V gene are WSHSY and SAAADI. CDR3 size: 11 residues. CDR3 region: CAVAQVTEAFF. The DNA of the CDR3 is TGCGCCGTAGCGCAGGTCACTGAAGCTTTCTTT.